This T cell receptor beta chain was sequenced in a study of identical twins. General study points: Beta clonotypes that were abundant in cord blood contained fewer insertions, a pattern absent from memory repertoires. Among out-of-frame alpha sequences shared by twins, low generation probability occurred in excess. Out-of-frame TCR alpha sharing observed in monozygotic twins exceeded model estimates.

Only a few counts were recorded for this clonotype. Its antigen remains unknown. Germline trimming cut 4 bases from V and 2 bases from J; bases unmatched to any gene: 3. From germline, CDR1 is SGHRS and CDR2 YFSETQ. This CDR3 comprises 14 residues. TCRdb passed the 5' RACE reads through MiXCR, listing each CDR3 protein once. The table records approximately 220,000 distinct CDR3 sequences, around 6.8% of them present only once. These data are also associated with another study on yellow fever vaccine responses in identical twins.

The gene calls are TRBV5-1 and TRBJ2-3, with 8 bases aligning to TRBD2. Sequencing was carried out using memory (CD45RO+) T cells sorted from blood. The receptor was isolated from a woman aged 18-35 years in good health. The CDR3 here is CASSRGGDTDTQYF. In DNA form, the CDR3 reads TGCGCCAGCAGCCGGGGGGGGGACACAGATACGCAGTATTTT.